This TCR beta chain came from a study of cytomegalovirus exposure and HLA in healthy donors. Donors likely had unrecorded immune exposures despite being nominally healthy when sampled. As to this clone: Antigen: not known.

CDR1 is MDHEN and CDR2 is SYDVKM in the germline V gene. Deletions cut 5 bases from V and 8 bases from J, with 10 bases between. The CDR3 is made up of 12 amino acids. PCR primers comprised 60 Vbeta and 13 Jbeta primers. Clones were read by immunoSEQ multiplex PCR, and TCRdb kept only the in-frame ones, dropping some. The data contain around 150,000 clones, 83% of them singletons. Whole-study findings and limits: Rarity marked most TCR sequences, yet some public TCRs occurred in many donors. Later analysis suggested links between common viral pathogens and several top significant clusters. Later analysis suggested most CMV-associated TCR beta chains were HLA-restricted.

This TCR was recovered from a man aged 50-59 years in good health and CMV-seropositive. V and J are TRBV28 and TRBJ2-1, with D tentatively TRBD2 (6 bases). Sequences were obtained from PBMCs. The CDR3 spells CASSPRRDEQFF. The CDR3 DNA reads TGTGCCAGCAGTCCCCGGAGGGATGAGCAGTTCTTC.